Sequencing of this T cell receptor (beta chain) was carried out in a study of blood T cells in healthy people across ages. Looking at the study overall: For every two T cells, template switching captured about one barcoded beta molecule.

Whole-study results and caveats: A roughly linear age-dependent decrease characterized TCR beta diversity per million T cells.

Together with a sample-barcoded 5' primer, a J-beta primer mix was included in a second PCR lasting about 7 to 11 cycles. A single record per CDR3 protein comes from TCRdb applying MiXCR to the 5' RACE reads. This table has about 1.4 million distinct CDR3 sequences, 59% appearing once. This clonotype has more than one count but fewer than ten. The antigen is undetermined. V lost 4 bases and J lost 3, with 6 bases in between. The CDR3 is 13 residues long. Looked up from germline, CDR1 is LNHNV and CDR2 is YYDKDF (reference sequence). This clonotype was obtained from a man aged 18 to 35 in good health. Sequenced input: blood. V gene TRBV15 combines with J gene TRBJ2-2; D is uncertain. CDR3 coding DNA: TGTGCCACCAGCAAAGGCTACACCGGGGAGCTGTTTTTT. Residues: CATSKGYTGELFF.